This entry is about one T cell receptor (beta chain). The target antigen is unknown. The source of the sample is a study of T cell responses to AZD1222 COVID-19 vaccine. Study in general: Doses given second, at about 4 or about 12 weeks, were pooled. Whole-study results and caveats: Compared with day 0, the breadth and depth of the Spike-specific TCR repertoire rose significantly after two doses of AZD1222.

CDR3 length: 14 amino acids. V was pared by 7 bases and J by 6 bases, with 10 bases of the junction left unmatched. Germline V gives CDR1 MNHEY, CDR2 SVGAGI. Method: immunoSEQ multiplex PCR; TCRdb's copy keeps in-frame clones and lacks some. The sample yields around 190,000 clones, 88% seen once. The source of this sequence is an adult in good health. The specimen comprised peripheral blood, sampled on day 0 of AZD1222 vaccination. The V call is TRBV6-5, the J call TRBJ1-1; TRBD1 agrees at 8 bases. CDR3 region: CASTGAGGPAEAFF. DNA for the CDR3: TGTGCCAGCACTGGGGCAGGGGGCCCTGCTGAAGCTTTCTTT.